Listed below are T cell receptor beta chains from one sample, sequenced in a study of preoperative IRX-2 immunotherapy in early breast cancer. Only in-frame clones appear in the TCRdb table, and some are missing; sequencing was by immunoSEQ multiplex PCR. The sample includes around 6,000 clones, 75% of them seen just once. The sample was tumor tissue, taken before IRX-2 immunotherapy. The source of these receptors is a human donor with breast cancer. CDR3s include the opening cysteine and the closing phenylalanine or tryptophan. Each record gives: CDR3 protein, CDR3 DNA, clone size, J gene, D gene, V gene. D genes are given only for firm matches. Size values are once, few and many counts, or a class for expanded clones, and some rows have none.

CDR3 protein: CASSIGSGYTF; CDR3 DNA: TGTGCCAGTAGTATCGGCTCTGGCTACACCTTC; clone size: .; J gene: TRBJ1-2; D gene: .; V gene: TRBV19
CDR3 protein: CAWSAGANQPQHF; CDR3 DNA: TGTGCCTGGAGTGCAGGGGCCAATCAGCCCCAGCATTTT; clone size: medium-sized; J gene: TRBJ1-5; D gene: .; V gene: TRBV30
CDR3 protein: CASSIGQGAYGYTF; CDR3 DNA: TGTGCCAGTAGTATCGGACAGGGGGCCTATGGCTACACCTTC; clone size: .; J gene: TRBJ1-2; D gene: TRBD1; V gene: TRBV19
CDR3 protein: CASSPPVQETQYF; CDR3 DNA: TGTGCCAGCTCACCACCGGTCCAAGAGACCCAGTACTTC; clone size: few; J gene: TRBJ2-5; D gene: .; V gene: TRBV18
CDR3 protein: CASSFESMVGANVLTF; CDR3 DNA: TGTGCCAGCAGTTTTGAGTCGATGGTCGGGGCCAACGTCCTGACTTTC; clone size: once; J gene: TRBJ2-6; D gene: .; V gene: TRBV28
CDR3 protein: CAISNAGSNQPQHF; CDR3 DNA: TGTGCCATCAGTAATGCGGGTAGCAATCAGCCCCAGCATTTT; clone size: medium-sized; J gene: TRBJ1-5; D gene: .; V gene: TRBV6-8
CDR3 protein: CASSQNPGTFLNNEQFF; CDR3 DNA: TGTGCCAGCTCACAAAATCCCGGGACTTTCTTAAACAATGAGCAGTTCTTC; clone size: .; J gene: TRBJ2-1; D gene: .; V gene: TRBV18
CDR3 protein: CASSLGRGGETQYF; CDR3 DNA: TGCGCCAGCAGCTTAGGGCGGGGTGGAGAGACCCAGTACTTC; clone size: .; J gene: TRBJ2-5; D gene: .; V gene: TRBV4-3
CDR3 protein: CASRDQGSGDQPQHF; CDR3 DNA: TGTGCCAGCAGGGATCAGGGGTCGGGGGATCAGCCCCAGCATTTT; clone size: .; J gene: TRBJ1-5; D gene: .; V gene: TRBV6-8
CDR3 protein: CASSIGQGVNTEAFF; CDR3 DNA: TGTGCCAGTAGTATTGGCCAGGGGGTAAACACTGAAGCTTTCTTT; clone size: few; J gene: TRBJ1-1; D gene: TRBD1; V gene: TRBV19
CDR3 protein: CASSYWPGAGNTGELFF; CDR3 DNA: TGTGCCAGCAGTTACTGGCCGGGGGCAGGGAACACCGGGGAGCTGTTTTTT; clone size: .; J gene: TRBJ2-2; D gene: .; V gene: TRBV6-4
CDR3 protein: CASSRATDTQYF; CDR3 DNA: TGTGCCAGCTCACGAGCCACAGATACGCAGTATTTT; clone size: few; J gene: TRBJ2-3; D gene: .; V gene: TRBV18
CDR3 protein: CASSSPGTSQQYF; CDR3 DNA: TGTGCCAGCAGTTCGCCCGGGACCTCGCAGCAGTACTTC; clone size: .; J gene: TRBJ2-7; D gene: .; V gene: TRBV6-8
CDR3 protein: CAWRPRTSGGYNEQFF; CDR3 DNA: TGTGCCTGGAGGCCCCGGACTAGCGGGGGCTACAATGAGCAGTTCTTC; clone size: .; J gene: TRBJ2-1; D gene: TRBD2; V gene: TRBV30
CDR3 protein: CASSKTLGEKLFF; CDR3 DNA: TGTGCCAGCAGCAAAACGCTAGGGGAAAAACTGTTTTTT; clone size: .; J gene: TRBJ1-4; D gene: .; V gene: TRBV7-1
CDR3 protein: CASTGLTGTDEQFF; CDR3 DNA: TGTGCCAGCACAGGGCTAACAGGGACAGATGAGCAGTTCTTC; clone size: .; J gene: TRBJ2-1; D gene: TRBD1; V gene: TRBV6-8
CDR3 protein: CASSPLGQDYEQYF; CDR3 DNA: TGTGCCAGCTCACCACTAGGACAGGACTACGAGCAGTACTTC; clone size: .; J gene: TRBJ2-7; D gene: TRBD1; V gene: TRBV18
CDR3 protein: CSLKKGLAGVQYF; CDR3 DNA: TGCAGCCTTAAAAAGGGACTAGCGGGGGTACAGTATTTT; clone size: .; J gene: TRBJ2-3; D gene: TRBD2; V gene: TRBV29-1
CDR3 protein: CASRDSRTEAFF; CDR3 DNA: TGTGCCAGCCGGGACAGCAGGACTGAAGCTTTCTTT; clone size: few; J gene: TRBJ1-1; D gene: TRBD1; V gene: TRBV6-8
CDR3 protein: CASSLVQGAAEAFF; CDR3 DNA: TGCGCCAGCAGCTTGGTACAGGGGGCCGCTGAAGCTTTCTTT; clone size: .; J gene: TRBJ1-1; D gene: TRBD1; V gene: TRBV5-1
CDR3 protein: CASSLRQGDTEAFF; CDR3 DNA: TGTGCCAGCAGCTTACGCCAGGGAGACACTGAAGCTTTCTTT; clone size: .; J gene: TRBJ1-1; D gene: .; V gene: TRBV11-3
CDR3 protein: CASSPGTGKFRSNQPQHF; CDR3 DNA: TGTGCCAGCTCACCCGGAACAGGGAAATTTAGAAGCAATCAGCCCCAGCATTTT; clone size: .; J gene: TRBJ1-5; D gene: .; V gene: TRBV18
CDR3 protein: CATSSSHSRDVWINEKLFF; CDR3 DNA: TGTGCCACCAGCAGCTCTCATTCCCGGGACGTCTGGATTAATGAAAAACTGTTTTTT; clone size: .; J gene: TRBJ1-4; D gene: .; V gene: TRBV15
CDR3 protein: CASSYYGQGSTGELFF; CDR3 DNA: TGTGCCAGCAGTTACTACGGACAGGGTAGCACCGGGGAGCTGTTTTTT; clone size: .; J gene: TRBJ2-2; D gene: TRBD1; V gene: TRBV6-8